This T cell receptor beta chain was recovered during a study of blood T cells in healthy people across ages. Findings of the study overall: Because donor CMV status was unknown, expanded clonotype changes were possibly confounded. Unsorted PBMCs ruled out conclusive naive versus antigen-experienced comparison.

It was around 10 milliliters of peripheral blood that were drawn from each donor. Together with a sample-barcoded 5' primer, a J-beta primer mix was included in a second PCR lasting 7 to 11 cycles. Using its own MiXCR run on the 5' RACE reads, TCRdb lists one record per CDR3 protein. The sample has 1,800,000 or so distinct CDR3 sequences, approximately 40% seen once; the top ten hold more than 20%. There are a few counts of this clonotype. Its antigen is as yet unknown. Germline CDR1 reads SQVTM; CDR2 reads ANQGSEA. The CDR3 sequence is 14 residues long. Trimming cost V 6 bases and J 5 bases, with 18 bases left between them.

The clonotype originates from a human donor in good health. The V gene is TRBV29-1, the J gene TRBJ2-3; a possible D gene is TRBD2 (7 bases). The sample taken for sequencing was blood. Written as DNA, the CDR3 is TGCAGCGTACCAACCGGGGGGCCGGGAGATACGCAGTATTTT. Translated: CSVPTGGPGDTQYF.